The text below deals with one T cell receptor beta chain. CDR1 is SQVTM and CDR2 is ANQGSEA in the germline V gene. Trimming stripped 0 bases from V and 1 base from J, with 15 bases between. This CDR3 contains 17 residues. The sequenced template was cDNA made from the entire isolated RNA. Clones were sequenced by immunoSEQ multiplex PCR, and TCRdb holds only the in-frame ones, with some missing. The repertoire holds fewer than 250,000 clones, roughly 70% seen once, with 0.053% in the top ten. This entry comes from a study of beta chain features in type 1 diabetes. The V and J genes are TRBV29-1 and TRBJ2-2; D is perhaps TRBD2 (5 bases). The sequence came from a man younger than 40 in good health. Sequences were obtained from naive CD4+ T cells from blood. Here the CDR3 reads CSVEDLSERKNTGELFF. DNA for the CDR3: TGCAGCGTTGAAGATCTTTCCGAGCGGAAGAACACCGGGGAGCTGTTTTTT.